Below, 3 T cell receptor beta chains from the same sample are listed, as sequenced in a study of blood T cell repertoires in COVID-19. Libraries were prepared by immunoSEQ multiplex PCR; TCRdb keeps only in-frame clonotypes and omits some of them. In the table there are a few hundred thousand clones, 85% of which are singletons. Sequenced input: peripheral blood. The receptor source for this set is a woman between 18 and 29 years old with acute or convalescent COVID-19.

A single count supports this clone. This sequence joins TRBV5-4 and TRBJ1-1; 7 bases match TRBD1. The CDR3 is 14 amino acids. Germline assignment: CDR1 SGHNT and CDR2 YYREEE (reference sequence). The junction had 4 bases not matched to a gene; V was cut back by 4 bases and J by 1 base. CDR3 nucleotides: TGTGCCAGCAGCCTGACAGGGACGAACACTGAAGCTTTCTTT. Amino acids: CASSLTGTNTEAFF.

The V call is TRBV4-1, the J call TRBJ2-4, with D possibly matching TRBD2 (6 bases). CDR1 is MGHRA, CDR2 YSYEKL, per germline. Trimming took 5 bases from V and 6 from J, leaving 11 bases between them. The CDR3 has 13 residues. The CDR3 loop reads CASSVVGGNIQYF. The CDR3 region has the DNA TGCGCCAGCAGCGTCGTCGGGGGAAACATTCAGTACTTC.

The chain has TRBV30 and TRBJ1-2; TRBD1 might be the D (5 bases). The length of the CDR3 is 11 residues. The V and J ends lost 4 bases and 8 bases respectively, with 11 bases between them. The germline gives CDR1 GTSNPN, CDR2 SVGIG (reference sequence). CDR3 coding DNA: TGTGCCTGGACAGTACAGGAAGGCTACACCTTC. Protein: CAWTVQEGYTF. The full variable domain, with the rest looked up from reference TRBV30 and TRBJ1-2, is SQTIHQWPATLVQPVGSPLSLECTVEGTSNPNLYWYRQAAGRGLQLLFYSVGIGQISSEVPQNLSASRPQDRQFILSSKKLLLSDSGFYLCAWTVQEGYTFGSGTRLTVV.